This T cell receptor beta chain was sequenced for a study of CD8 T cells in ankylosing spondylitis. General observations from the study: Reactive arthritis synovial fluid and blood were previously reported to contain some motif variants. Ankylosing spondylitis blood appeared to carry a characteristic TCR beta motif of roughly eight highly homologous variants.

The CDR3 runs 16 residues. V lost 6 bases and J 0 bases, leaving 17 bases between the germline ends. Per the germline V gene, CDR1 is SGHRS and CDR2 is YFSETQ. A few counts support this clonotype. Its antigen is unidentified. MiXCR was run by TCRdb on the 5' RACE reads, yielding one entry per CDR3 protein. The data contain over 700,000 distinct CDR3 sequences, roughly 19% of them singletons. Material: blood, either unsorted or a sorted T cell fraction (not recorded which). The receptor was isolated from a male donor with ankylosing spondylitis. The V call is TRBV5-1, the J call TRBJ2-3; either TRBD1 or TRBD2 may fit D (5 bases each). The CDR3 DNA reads TGCGCCAGCACTGAGGGGCAGGCCTCTAGCACAGATACGCAGTATTTT. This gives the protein CASTEGQASSTDTQYF.